This is a list of T cell receptor beta chains from one sample in a study of T cell responses to AZD1222 COVID-19 vaccine. Measured with immunoSEQ multiplex PCR; TCRdb has only the in-frame clones, and not every one. The sample consists of about 72,000 clones, 80% to 90% of them appearing once. This sample comprised peripheral blood, obtained on day 0 of AZD1222 vaccination. These receptors originate from an adult in good health. Both conserved end residues are part of each CDR3. D genes are given only for firm matches. The size entry is marked missing in some rows and otherwise reads once, few, many or a size class.

.	TRBJ2-7	TRBV6-5	.	CASSSTTRAVYEQYF	TGTGCCAGCAGTTCCACTACACGGGCAGTCTACGAGCAGTACTTC
.	TRBJ1-4	TRBV5-4	TRBD1	CASSLGGTGSEKLFF	TGTGCCAGCAGCTTGGGCGGGACAGGGTCAGAAAAACTGTTTTTT
once	TRBJ2-1	TRBV7-2	.	CASTPASSYNEQFF	TGTGCCAGCACCCCTGCGTCCTCCTACAATGAGCAGTTCTTC
.	TRBJ2-3	TRBV4-2	.	CASSSRSGTDTQYF	TGTGCCAGCAGCTCGAGGTCGGGCACAGATACGCAGTATTTT
.	TRBJ1-1	TRBV3-1/TRBV3-2	.	CASSLYTEAFF	TGTGCCAGCAGCCTATACACTGAAGCTTTCTTT
.	TRBJ1-2	TRBV7-9	.	CASSLLSEGGDYGYTF	TGTGCCAGCAGCTTGTTGTCCGAGGGGGGTGACTATGGCTACACCTTC
.	TRBJ2-7	TRBV6-6	TRBD2	CASTVVSGGSYEQYF	TGTGCCAGCACGGTGGTTAGCGGGGGCTCCTACGAGCAGTACTTC
many	TRBJ1-1	TRBV15	.	CATAYVDTEAFF	TGTGCCACCGCATATGTCGACACTGAAGCTTTCTTT
.	TRBJ2-7	TRBV2	.	CASRPRAGNYEQYF	TGTGCCAGCAGACCCAGGGCGGGAAACTACGAGCAGTACTTC
.	TRBJ1-2	TRBV30	.	CAWAANYGYTF	TGTGCCTGGGCCGCCAACTATGGCTACACCTTC
.	TRBJ1-2	TRBV3-1/TRBV3-2	.	CASSPGGEYTF	TGTGCCAGCAGCCCGGGGGGGGAATACACCTTC
.	TRBJ2-7	TRBV27	TRBD1	CASSQNRGEQYF	TGTGCCAGCAGTCAAAACAGGGGCGAGCAGTACTTC
once	TRBJ2-3	TRBV30	TRBD1	CALKADRVFDTQYF	TGTGCTTTGAAGGCGGACAGGGTATTTGATACGCAGTATTTT
.	TRBJ2-3	TRBV4-3	.	CASSQDWRDFSDTQYF	TGCGCCAGCAGCCAAGATTGGAGAGATTTTTCAGATACGCAGTATTTT
.	TRBJ1-1	TRBV27	.	CASSLSLVSATEAFF	TGTGCCAGCAGTTTATCCTTAGTGAGTGCTACTGAAGCTTTCTTT
.	TRBJ2-2	TRBV4-3	.	CASSQDLQGRNTGELFF	TGCGCCAGCAGCCAAGATCTCCAGGGTAGAAACACCGGGGAGCTGTTTTTT
.	TRBJ1-4	TRBV5-8	.	CASSSTGTSNEKLFF	TGTGCCAGCAGCTCAACCGGGACATCAAATGAAAAACTGTTTTTT
once	TRBJ1-1	TRBV5-5	.	CASSLDPGATTEAFF	TGTGCCAGCAGCTTGGATCCGGGGGCGACCACTGAAGCTTTCTTT
once	TRBJ2-7	TRBV7-9	.	CASSLIGDEQYF	TGTGCCAGCAGCTTAATCGGCGACGAGCAGTACTTC
once	TRBJ2-2	TRBV2	.	CASSQIRGAGELFF	TGTGCCAGCAGCCAAATCCGAGGGGCCGGGGAGCTGTTTTTT
.	TRBJ2-7	TRBV28	.	CASSFHARLTYEQYF	TGTGCCAGCAGTTTTCATGCCAGATTAACCTACGAGCAGTACTTC
.	TRBJ2-5	TRBV4-2	.	CASSQGGGLEQETQYF	TGTGCCAGCAGCCAAGGAGGCGGGCTGGAGCAAGAGACCCAGTACTTC
.	TRBJ1-4	TRBV23-1	.	CASSQSRESDRLNEKLFF	TGCGCCAGCAGTCAATCTAGGGAATCCGACAGACTTAATGAAAAACTGTTTTTT
once	TRBJ2-3	TRBV4-2	TRBD2	CASSQDLAGRDTQYF	TGTGCCAGCAGCCAAGATCTAGCGGGGAGGGATACGCAGTATTTT
.	TRBJ1-5	TRBV28	TRBD1	CASSLVGFRDRGRPQHF	TGTGCCAGCAGTTTAGTGGGGTTTCGGGACAGGGGTCGGCCCCAGCATTTT
.	TRBJ2-3	TRBV2	TRBD2	CASSVYGGGTDTQYF	TGTGCCAGCAGTGTATATGGGGGGGGCACAGATACGCAGTATTTT
once	TRBJ1-3	TRBV30	.	CAWSHENTIYF	TGTGCCTGGAGTCATGAAAACACCATATATTTT
.	TRBJ2-4	TRBV3-1/TRBV3-2	.	CASSQAGIQYF	TGTGCCAGCAGCCAAGCCGGGATTCAGTACTTC
.	TRBJ2-1	TRBV7-3	.	CASSLAGTNNEQFF	TGTGCCAGCAGCCTGGCAGGGACCAACAATGAGCAGTTCTTC
.	TRBJ2-7	TRBV27	TRBD1	CASSPRQGSYEQYF	TGTGCCAGCAGCCCAAGACAGGGCTCCTACGAGCAGTACTTC
.	TRBJ2-5	TRBV2	TRBD2	CASSEARGPSGGSSGETQYF	TGTGCCAGCAGTGAAGCTCGGGGACCTAGCGGGGGCTCCTCGGGAGAGACCCAGTACTTC
.	TRBJ1-1	TRBV9	TRBD1	CASSAAGGTEAFF	TGTGCCAGCAGCGCCGCAGGGGGCACTGAAGCTTTCTTT
.	TRBJ1-4	TRBV5-4	.	CASSLGLTNEKLFF	TGTGCCAGCAGCTTAGGACTGACTAATGAAAAACTGTTTTTT
.	TRBJ1-2	TRBV2	TRBD1	CASSEMDRGYGYTF	TGTGCCAGCAGTGAAATGGACAGGGGATATGGCTACACCTTC
.	TRBJ1-4	TRBV7-9	.	CATRPATNEKLFF	TGTGCCACCCGGCCGGCAACTAATGAAAAACTGTTTTTT
.	TRBJ1-2	TRBV12-5	TRBD1	CASGFQGTAYGYTF	TGTGCTAGTGGTTTCCAAGGGACAGCCTATGGCTACACCTTC
.	TRBJ2-7	TRBV5-6	TRBD1	CASTKRRDRVYEQYF	TGTGCCAGCACCAAACGCCGGGACAGGGTCTACGAGCAGTACTTC
.	TRBJ1-1	TRBV12-3/TRBV12-4	.	CASSLGGHGEAFF	TGTGCCAGCAGTTTAGGGGGCCACGGAGAAGCTTTCTTT
.	TRBJ2-1	TRBV7-2	TRBD2	CASSRASGGEREQFF	TGTGCCAGCAGCAGAGCTAGCGGGGGGGAACGGGAGCAGTTCTTC
.	TRBJ2-1	TRBV7-2	.	CASSPAAGPVNEQFF	TGTGCCAGCAGCCCAGCGGCGGGGCCTGTCAATGAGCAGTTCTTC
.	TRBJ1-1	TRBV7-9	.	CASSSLEIQDLNTEAFF	TGTGCCAGCAGCTCCCTTGAGATACAGGACTTGAACACTGAAGCTTTCTTT
.	TRBJ2-2	TRBV2	.	CASSEIGGPTGELFF	TGTGCCAGCAGTGAAATAGGGGGACCCACCGGGGAGCTGTTTTTT
.	TRBJ1-2	TRBV6-4	TRBD1	CASSDSNRGDYGYTF	TGTGCCAGCAGTGACTCGAACAGGGGTGACTATGGCTACACCTTC
.	TRBJ1-5	TRBV28	.	CASSSGTQGNQPQHF	TGTGCCAGCAGTTCGGGGACCCAGGGCAATCAGCCCCAGCATTTT
.	TRBJ2-2	TRBV18	.	CASSPLMDTGELFF	TGTGCCAGCTCACCCCTCATGGACACCGGGGAGCTGTTTTTT
few	TRBJ1-6	TRBV3-1/TRBV3-2	.	CASSTGEDSPLHF	TGTGCCAGCAGCACCGGGGAGGACTCACCCCTCCACTTT
.	TRBJ1-1	TRBV30	.	CAWSVGDTEAFF	TGTGCCTGGAGTGTTGGGGACACTGAAGCTTTCTTT